Following are 23 T cell receptor beta chains from one sample sequenced in a study of radiation and T cells in renal cell carcinoma. Noted treatment: 15 Gy SBRT to primary tumor, nephrectomy 4 weeks later. Clones were read by immunoSEQ multiplex PCR, and TCRdb kept only the in-frame ones, dropping some. In the table there are about 13,000 clones, around 30% of which are singletons. The sequences come from tumor tissue, collected from a patient whose treatment included radiotherapy and nephrectomy. These receptors all come from a man aged 55 to 70 with renal cell carcinoma.

The CDR3 sequence is CASSLVRPGYEQYF. As DNA, the CDR3 is TGTGCCAGCAGCTTAGTTCGGCCTGGGTACGAGCAGTACTTC. The chain couples TRBV7-2 to TRBJ2-7; D is ambiguous. V lost 1 base to trimming and J lost 4 bases, with 11 bases between them. CDR3 length: 14 residues. In germline, CDR1 is SGHTA, CDR2 FQGNSA.

V gene TRBV9 combines with J gene TRBJ2-3, with a tentative D call TRBD1 (5 bases). The germline V gene encodes CDR1 SGDLS and CDR2 YYNGEE. CDR3 length: 17 residues. Trimming removed 0 bases from V and 0 bases from J, with 14 bases in between. The DNA for the CDR3 is TGTGCCAGCAGCGTAGACCTGGGGCGGAGTAGCACAGATACGCAGTATTTT. Translating it yields CASSVDLGRSSTDTQYF.

The chain couples TRBV30 to TRBJ2-1, with TRBD2 matching over 7 bases. This CDR3 is built from 14 residues. The V segment lost 0 bases and the J segment 5 bases; nucleotides outside the gene matches: 4. Germline CDR1 is GTSNPN and CDR2 is SVGIG (reference sequence). The DNA for the CDR3 is TGTGCCTGGAGTGTGGGGGGAGGGAACAATGAGCAGTTCTTC. Protein sequence: CAWSVGGGNNEQFF.

This clone was counted a few times. The chain combines TRBV19 with TRBJ1-1, with unresolved D. Trimming pared 6 bases from V and 0 bases from J, leaving 11 bases between. The CDR3 has 14 amino acids. Germline CDR1 is LNHDA and CDR2 is SQIVND (reference sequence). As DNA, the CDR3 is TGTGCCAGTAGGCACGGCAGTCTGAACACTGAAGCTTTCTTT. Translated: CASRHGSLNTEAFF.

Details on this clone: Germline and junction disagree at one end, which may indicate a read error. This chain uses TRBV7-9 with TRBJ1-2; TRBD1 matches at 7 bases. This CDR3 has 12 amino acids. Germline V gene sequence: CDR1 SEHNR, CDR2 FQNEAQ (reference sequence). CDR3 region: CASSDIDFGTDF. In DNA, the CDR3 is TGTGCCAGCAGTGACATTGACTTTGGGACAGACTTC.

The V and J genes are TRBV6-5 and TRBJ2-1; TRBD1 might be the D (5 bases). The V end was cut by 3 bases, the J end by 7 bases, with 16 bases between. CDR1 and CDR2 (germline): MNHEY, SVGAGI. There are 15 residues in the CDR3. This chain's CDR3 is CASSYMGSKGNEQFF. In DNA, the CDR3 is TGTGCCAGCAGTTATATGGGTTCTAAGGGGAATGAGCAGTTCTTC.

Relative to its sample, this clone is medium-sized. This chain connects TRBV5-1 to TRBJ2-1; D call uncertain. The V gene lost 0 bases and the J gene lost 6 bases, with 22 bases spanning the gap. CDR3 length equals 18 residues. The germline V gene encodes CDR1 SGHRS and CDR2 YFSETQ. The CDR3 reads CASSLAVGGKSFGNEQFF. CDR3 bases: TGCGCCAGCAGCTTGGCCGTTGGCGGTAAGTCCTTCGGCAATGAGCAGTTCTTC.

The chain couples TRBV6-5 to TRBJ1-1, with 7 bases identical to TRBD1. CDR3 length: 15 residues. The ends lost 1 base at V and 1 base at J; junction bases unmatched: 3. From germline, CDR1 is MNHEY and CDR2 SVGAGI. The CDR3 here is CASSYLGQANTEAFF. The CDR3 DNA reads as TGTGCCAGCAGTTACTTAGGACAGGCGAACACTGAAGCTTTCTTT.

The genes are TRBV19 and TRBJ1-2, with D hard to call. The V gene lost 6 bases and the J gene lost 4 bases, with 18 bases spanning the gap. CDR3 length: 15 residues. CDR1 and CDR2 from the germline V gene are LNHDA and SQIVND (reference sequence). CDR3 in DNA: TGTGCCAGTAGCGGAATCGATTTAACCTTCTATGGCTACACCTTC. Residues: CASSGIDLTFYGYTF.

The gene calls are TRBV4-3 and TRBJ2-7; possibly TRBD2 for D (6 bases). Trimming pared 0 bases from V and 4 bases from J, leaving 10 bases between. Germline loops: CDR1 LGHNA, CDR2 YSLEER. This CDR3 comprises 14 residues. CDR3 DNA: TGCGCCAGCAGCCAAGATCGGGACTCTTACGAGCAGTACTTC. Its protein is CASSQDRDSYEQYF.

By share of the sample, this clone is medium-sized. V is TRBV19 and J is TRBJ2-3; D is tentatively TRBD1 or TRBD2 (5 bases each). Germline V gene lookup returns CDR1 LNHDA and CDR2 SQIVND (reference sequence). V lost 1 base, J lost 0 bases, and 11 bases lay in between. The CDR3 loop spans 16 amino acids. CDR3 sequence reads: CASSIGWDVSTDTQYF. Written as DNA, the CDR3 is TGTGCCAGTAGTATAGGCTGGGACGTAAGCACAGATACGCAGTATTTT.

The gene calls are TRBV5-1 and TRBJ2-1; TRBD2 matches 14 bases. V dropped 3 bases and J dropped 9; count of bases not matched to a gene: 8. The CDR3 is 16 amino acids. CDR1 is SGHRS, CDR2 YFSETQ, per germline. The DNA for the CDR3 is TGCGCCAGCAGCTGGACCGGGACTAGCGGGAGTTTTGAGCAGTTCTTC. It is translated as CASSWTGTSGSFEQFF.

V gene TRBV6-1 combines with J gene TRBJ2-5; D gene uncertain. The CDR3 is 12 amino acids. Germline values: CDR1 MNHNS, CDR2 SASEGT. V lost 4 bases to trimming and J lost 1 base, with 4 bases between them. CDR3 DNA sequence: TGTGCCAGCAGTGCTCTCCAAGAGACCCAGTACTTC. Amino acids: CASSALQETQYF.

The chain recombines TRBV4-3 with TRBJ2-7; possibly TRBD1 for D (6 bases). V was clipped by 4 bases and J by 6 bases, with 13 bases between them. The CDR3 consists of 13 residues. Looked up from germline, CDR1 is LGHNA and CDR2 is YSLEER. The CDR3 spells CASSLLPTGEQYF. As DNA, the CDR3 is TGCGCCAGCAGCCTCCTCCCGACAGGCGAGCAGTACTTC.

There are a few counts of this clone. The chain is built from TRBV12-5 and TRBJ2-1; 8 nucleotides agree with TRBD1. Trimming took 7 bases from V and 1 from J; bases not matched to a gene: 6. The germline V gene has CDR1 LGHNT and CDR2 FRNRAP. The CDR3 loop spans 15 amino acids. CDR3 sequence reads: CASAEQGGSYNEQFF. The DNA of the CDR3 is TGTGCTAGTGCTGAACAGGGGGGATCCTACAATGAGCAGTTCTTC.

This clone showed up just a few times. The chain recombines TRBV15 with TRBJ2-3, with D perhaps given as TRBD1 or TRBD2 (5 bases each). This CDR3 contains 13 residues. CDR1 and CDR2 from the germline V gene are LNHNV and YYDKDF (reference sequence). V was cut by 1 base and J by 5 bases, with 7 bases left in between. DNA of the CDR3: TGTGCCACCAGCAGAGCGGGGCGAGATACGCAGTATTTT. The encoded protein is CATSRAGRDTQYF.

This clone was observed a few times. V usage is TRBV20-1 and J usage is TRBJ2-3; D ambiguous. Germline CDR1 reads DFQATT; CDR2 reads SNEGSKA (reference sequence). This CDR3 has 10 residues. The CDR3 reads CSPVGDTQYF. DNA for the CDR3: TGCAGCCCTGTGGGAGATACGCAGTATTTT.

The table lists this clone with a few counts. V gene TRBV11-2 combines with J gene TRBJ1-1; D possibly corresponds to TRBD1 (5 bases). Trimming stripped 5 bases from V and 5 bases from J, with 12 bases between. This CDR3 region has 13 residues. The V gene's germline CDR1 is SGHAT and CDR2 FQNNGV. The CDR3 DNA follows: TGTGCCAGCAGCGACAGTCGGGGGACTGAAGCTTTCTTT. It translates to CASSDSRGTEAFF.

The chain carries TRBV7-2 and TRBJ1-5, with D maybe TRBD1 (6 bases). The CDR3 extends over 13 amino acids. Germline CDR1 and CDR2: SGHTA and FQGNSA. V lost 5 bases to trimming and J lost 6 bases, with 11 bases between them. The CDR3 spells CASSVTGRQPQHF. CDR3 DNA sequence: TGTGCCAGCAGCGTCACAGGGCGTCAGCCCCAGCATTTT.

The chain links TRBV30 to TRBJ1-5, with 8 bases lining up with TRBD1. The CDR3 has 15 residues. Germline V gene lookup returns CDR1 GTSNPN and CDR2 SVGIG (reference sequence). The V gene end was trimmed by 3 bases and the J gene end by 4 bases; junction bases not matched to a gene: 8. The CDR3 loop is CAWSDQGASNQPQHF. CDR3 DNA: TGTGCCTGGAGCGATCAGGGGGCCTCTAATCAGCCCCAGCATTTT. Combining the CDR3 with reference TRBV30 and TRBJ1-5 gives the whole variable domain SQTIHQWPATLVQPVGSPLSLECTVEGTSNPNLYWYRQAAGRGLQLLFYSVGIGQISSEVPQNLSASRPQDRQFILSSKKLLLSDSGFYLCAWSDQGASNQPQHFGDGTRLSIL.

The V gene is TRBV2, the J gene TRBJ2-1, with D possibly being TRBD2 (6 bases). The V end lost 5 bases, the J end lost 0 bases, and 14 bases lay between the germline ends. CDR1 is SNHLY and CDR2 is FYNNEI in the germline V gene. This CDR3 is 16 amino acids long. CDR3 residues: CASSSSYGSSYNEQFF. The CDR3 DNA reads TGTGCCAGCAGTTCCTCCTACGGGAGCTCCTACAATGAGCAGTTCTTC.

By sample share, this clone is medium-sized. The chain combines TRBV2 with TRBJ1-2; D uncertain. V was pared by 2 bases and J by 14 bases, with 21 bases between. Per germline, CDR1 SNHLY and CDR2 FYNNEI. This CDR3 is built from 14 residues. CDR3 sequence reads: CASSENVRPVKWTF. As DNA, the CDR3 is TGTGCCAGCAGTGAAAATGTCAGACCTGTAAAGTGGACCTTC.

In its sample, this clone was seen a few times. V gene TRBV5-6 combines with J gene TRBJ2-5; D unresolved. V was pared by 0 bases and J by 1 base, with 7 bases between. The V gene's germline CDR1 is SGHDT and CDR2 YYEEEE. The CDR3 has 14 residues. This CDR3 reads CASSLGGVQETQYF. The DNA for the CDR3 is TGTGCCAGCAGCTTGGGAGGCGTCCAAGAGACCCAGTACTTC.